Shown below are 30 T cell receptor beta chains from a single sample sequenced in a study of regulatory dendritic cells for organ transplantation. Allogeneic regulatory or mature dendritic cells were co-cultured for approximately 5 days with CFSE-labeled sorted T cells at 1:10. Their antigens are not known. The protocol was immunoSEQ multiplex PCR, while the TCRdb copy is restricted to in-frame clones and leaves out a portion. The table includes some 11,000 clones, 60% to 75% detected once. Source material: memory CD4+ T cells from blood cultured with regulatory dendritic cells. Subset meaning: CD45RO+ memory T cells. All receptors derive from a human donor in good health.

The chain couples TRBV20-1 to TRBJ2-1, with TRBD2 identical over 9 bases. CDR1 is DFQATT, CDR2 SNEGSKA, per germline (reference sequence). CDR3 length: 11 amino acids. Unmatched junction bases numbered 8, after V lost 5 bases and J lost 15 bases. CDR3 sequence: CSAGGLARVFF. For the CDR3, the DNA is TGCAGTGCTGGGGGACTAGCAAGAGTGTTCTTC.

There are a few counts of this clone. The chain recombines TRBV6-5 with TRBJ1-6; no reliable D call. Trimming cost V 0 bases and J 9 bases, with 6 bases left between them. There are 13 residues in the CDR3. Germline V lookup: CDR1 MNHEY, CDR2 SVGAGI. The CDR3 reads CASSYSFSSPLHF. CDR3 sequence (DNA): TGTGCCAGCAGTTACTCCTTCTCTTCACCCCTCCACTTT.

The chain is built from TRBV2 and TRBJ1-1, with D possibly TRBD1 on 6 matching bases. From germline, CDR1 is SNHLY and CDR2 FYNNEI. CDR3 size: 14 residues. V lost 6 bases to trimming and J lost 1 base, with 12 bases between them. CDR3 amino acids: CASSSSGQNTEAFF. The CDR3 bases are TGTGCCAGCAGCTCCTCGGGACAGAACACTGAAGCTTTCTTT.

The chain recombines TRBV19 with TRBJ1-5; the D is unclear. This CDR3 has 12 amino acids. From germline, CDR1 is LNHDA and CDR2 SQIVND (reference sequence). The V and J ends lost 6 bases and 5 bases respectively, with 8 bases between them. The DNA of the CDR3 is TGTGCCAGTAGAGTGCTAGATCAGCCCCAGCATTTT. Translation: CASRVLDQPQHF.

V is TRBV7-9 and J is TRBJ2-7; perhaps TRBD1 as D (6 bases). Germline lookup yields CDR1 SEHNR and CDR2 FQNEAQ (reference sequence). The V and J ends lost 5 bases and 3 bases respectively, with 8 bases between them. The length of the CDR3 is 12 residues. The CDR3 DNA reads TGTGCCAGCAGCAGGGACAACTACGAGCAGTACTTC. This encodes CASSRDNYEQYF. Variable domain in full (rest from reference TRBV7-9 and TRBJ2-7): DTGVSQNPRHKITKRGQNVTFRCDPISEHNRLYWYRQTLGQGPEFLTYFQNEAQLEKSRLLSDRFSAERPKGSFSTLEIQRTEQGDSAMYLCASSRDNYEQYFGPGTRLTVT.

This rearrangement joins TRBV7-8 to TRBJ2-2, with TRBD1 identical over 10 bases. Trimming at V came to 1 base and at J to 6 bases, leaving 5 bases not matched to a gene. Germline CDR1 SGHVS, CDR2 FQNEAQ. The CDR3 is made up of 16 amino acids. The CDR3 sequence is CASSLGDRGQSGELFF. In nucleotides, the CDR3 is TGTGCCAGCAGCTTAGGTGACAGGGGGCAATCCGGGGAGCTGTTTTTT.

CDR3 DNA sequence: TGTGCCAGCAGCTTAGGGGGGCCGGGGGGGAATCAGCCCCAGCATTTT. This sequence encodes CASSLGGPGGNQPQHF. V and J are TRBV11-2 and TRBJ1-5, with a tentative D call TRBD1 (6 bases). CDR1 is SGHAT, CDR2 FQNNGV, per germline. V was shortened by 1 base and J by 4 bases, with 14 bases between the two germline ends. The CDR3 has 16 residues.

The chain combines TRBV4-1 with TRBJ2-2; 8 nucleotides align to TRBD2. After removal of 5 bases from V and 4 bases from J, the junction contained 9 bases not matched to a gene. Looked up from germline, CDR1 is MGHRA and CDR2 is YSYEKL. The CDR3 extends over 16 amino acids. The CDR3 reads CASSIIAGLSTGELFF. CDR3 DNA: TGCGCCAGCAGCATAATAGCGGGGCTGTCCACCGGGGAGCTGTTTTTT.

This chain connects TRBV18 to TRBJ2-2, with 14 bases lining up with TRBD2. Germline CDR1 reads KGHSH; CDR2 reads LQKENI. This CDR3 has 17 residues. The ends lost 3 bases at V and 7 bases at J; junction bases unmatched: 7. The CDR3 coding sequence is TGTGCCAGCTCACCGCCCGGACTAGCGGGGGGAAACGGGGAGCTGTTTTTT. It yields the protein CASSPPGLAGGNGELFF.

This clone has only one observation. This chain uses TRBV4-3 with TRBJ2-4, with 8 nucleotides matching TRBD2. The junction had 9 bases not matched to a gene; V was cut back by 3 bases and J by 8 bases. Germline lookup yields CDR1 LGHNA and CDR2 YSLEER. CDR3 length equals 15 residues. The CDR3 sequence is CASSQEPGGIDIQYF. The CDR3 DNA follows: TGCGCCAGCAGCCAGGAACCGGGGGGGATAGACATTCAGTACTTC.

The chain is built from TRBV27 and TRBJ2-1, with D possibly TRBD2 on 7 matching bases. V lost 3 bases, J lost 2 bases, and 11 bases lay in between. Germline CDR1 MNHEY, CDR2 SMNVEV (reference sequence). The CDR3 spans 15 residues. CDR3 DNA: TGTGCCAGCAGTTTGAGAGGGGGGGCCTACAATGAGCAGTTCTTC. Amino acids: CASSLRGGAYNEQFF.

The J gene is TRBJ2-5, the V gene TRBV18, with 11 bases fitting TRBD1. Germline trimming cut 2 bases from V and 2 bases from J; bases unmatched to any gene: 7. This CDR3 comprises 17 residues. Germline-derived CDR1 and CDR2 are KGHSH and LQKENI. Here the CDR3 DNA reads TGTGCCAGCTCACCAAGAAGGACAGGGGGCTCTCAAGAGACCCAGTACTTC. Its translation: CASSPRRTGGSQETQYF.

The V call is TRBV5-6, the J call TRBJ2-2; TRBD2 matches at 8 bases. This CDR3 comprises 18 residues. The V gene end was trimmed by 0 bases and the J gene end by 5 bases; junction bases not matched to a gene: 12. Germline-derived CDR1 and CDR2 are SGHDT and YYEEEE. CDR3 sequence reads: CASSLGSGRGGRTGELFF. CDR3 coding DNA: TGTGCCAGCAGCTTGGGGTCGGGACGGGGGGGCCGGACCGGGGAGCTGTTTTTT.

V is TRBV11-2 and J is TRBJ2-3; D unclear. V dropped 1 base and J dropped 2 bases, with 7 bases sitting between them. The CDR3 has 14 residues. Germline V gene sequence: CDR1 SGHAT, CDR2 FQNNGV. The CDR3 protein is CASSLVQSTDTQYF. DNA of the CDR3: TGTGCCAGCAGCTTAGTACAGTCCACAGATACGCAGTATTTT.

The chain's CDR3 is CASSPRQSLREQYF. CDR3 nucleotides: TGTGCCAGTAGTCCTCGACAGAGCCTCCGGGAGCAGTACTTC. This chain links TRBV19 with TRBJ2-7, with TRBD1 as a possible D gene (5 bases). This CDR3 has 14 residues. Trimming took off 5 bases at V and 7 bases at J, with 18 bases between the two ends. The germline CDR1 and CDR2 sequences are LNHDA and SQIVND (reference sequence).

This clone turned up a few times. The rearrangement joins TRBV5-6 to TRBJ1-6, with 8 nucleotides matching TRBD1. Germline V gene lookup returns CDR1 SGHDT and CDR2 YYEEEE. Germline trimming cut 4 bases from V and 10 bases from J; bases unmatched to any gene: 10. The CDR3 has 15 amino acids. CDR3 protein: CASSPLTGGNSPLHF. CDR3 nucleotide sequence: TGTGCCAGCAGCCCATTAACAGGGGGGAACTCACCCCTCCACTTT.

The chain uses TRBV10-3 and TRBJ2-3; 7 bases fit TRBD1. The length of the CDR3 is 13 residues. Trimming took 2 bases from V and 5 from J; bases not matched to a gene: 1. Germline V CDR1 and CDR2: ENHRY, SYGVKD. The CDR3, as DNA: TGTGCCATCAGTGAGGGGGACAGAGATACGCAGTATTTT. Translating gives CAISEGDRDTQYF.

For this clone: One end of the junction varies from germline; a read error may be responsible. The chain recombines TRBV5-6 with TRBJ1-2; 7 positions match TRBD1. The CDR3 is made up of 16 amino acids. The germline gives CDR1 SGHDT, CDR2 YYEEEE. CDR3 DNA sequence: TGTGCCGGCAGCTTGGGGATGACAGGGTTAGGCTATGGCTACACCTTC. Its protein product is CAGSLGMTGLGYGYTF.

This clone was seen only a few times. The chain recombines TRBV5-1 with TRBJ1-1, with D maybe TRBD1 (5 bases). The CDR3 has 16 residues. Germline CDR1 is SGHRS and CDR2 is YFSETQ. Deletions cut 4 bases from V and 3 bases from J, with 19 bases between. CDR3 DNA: TGCGCCAGCAGCCCGGGCCCCCAGGGCAGTGACACTGAAGCTTTCTTT. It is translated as CASSPGPQGSDTEAFF.

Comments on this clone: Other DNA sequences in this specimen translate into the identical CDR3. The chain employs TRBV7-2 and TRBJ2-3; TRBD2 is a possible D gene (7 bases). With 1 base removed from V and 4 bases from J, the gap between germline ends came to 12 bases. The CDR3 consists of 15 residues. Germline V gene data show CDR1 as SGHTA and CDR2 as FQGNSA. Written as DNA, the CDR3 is TGTGCCAGCAGCTTAGGGGGGCTAGCGGCAGATACGCAGTATTTT. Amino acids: CASSLGGLAADTQYF.

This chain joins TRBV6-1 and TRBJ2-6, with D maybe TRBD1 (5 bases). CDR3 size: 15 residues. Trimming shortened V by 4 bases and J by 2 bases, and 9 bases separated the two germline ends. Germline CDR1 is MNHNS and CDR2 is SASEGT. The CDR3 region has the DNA TGTGCCAGCAGTGCACAGGATGCTGGGGCCAACGTCCTGACTTTC. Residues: CASSAQDAGANVLTF.

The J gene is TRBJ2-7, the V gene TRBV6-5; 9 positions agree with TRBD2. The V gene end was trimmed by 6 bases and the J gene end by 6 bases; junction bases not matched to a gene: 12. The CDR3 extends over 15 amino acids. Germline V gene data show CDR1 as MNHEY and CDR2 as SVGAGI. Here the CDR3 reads CASSQLGGGAPEQYF. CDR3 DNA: TGTGCCAGCAGCCAACTGGGCGGGGGGGCCCCCGAGCAGTACTTC.

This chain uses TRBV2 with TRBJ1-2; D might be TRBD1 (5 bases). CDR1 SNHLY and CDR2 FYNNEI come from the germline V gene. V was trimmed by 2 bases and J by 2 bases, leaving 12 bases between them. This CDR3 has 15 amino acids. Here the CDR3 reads CASSERAGWNYGYTF. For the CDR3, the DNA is TGTGCCAGCAGTGAAAGGGCAGGGTGGAACTATGGCTACACCTTC.

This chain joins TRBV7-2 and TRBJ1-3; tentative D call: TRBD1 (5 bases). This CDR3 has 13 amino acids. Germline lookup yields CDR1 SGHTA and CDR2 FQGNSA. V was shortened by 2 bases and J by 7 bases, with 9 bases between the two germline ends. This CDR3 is CASSLTGRNTIYF. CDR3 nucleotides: TGTGCCAGCAGCTTAACAGGTCGGAACACCATATATTTT.

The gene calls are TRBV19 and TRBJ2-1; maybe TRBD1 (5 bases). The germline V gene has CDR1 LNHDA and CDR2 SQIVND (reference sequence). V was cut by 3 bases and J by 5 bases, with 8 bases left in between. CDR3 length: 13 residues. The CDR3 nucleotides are TGTGCCAGTAGTATGCACAGGAACAATGAGCAGTTCTTC. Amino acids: CASSMHRNNEQFF.

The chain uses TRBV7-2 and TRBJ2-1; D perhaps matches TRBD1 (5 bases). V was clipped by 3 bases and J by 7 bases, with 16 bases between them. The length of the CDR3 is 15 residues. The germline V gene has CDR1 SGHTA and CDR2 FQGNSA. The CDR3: CASSFSAREGNEQFF. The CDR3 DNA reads TGTGCCAGCAGCTTCTCTGCCAGGGAAGGGAATGAGCAGTTCTTC.

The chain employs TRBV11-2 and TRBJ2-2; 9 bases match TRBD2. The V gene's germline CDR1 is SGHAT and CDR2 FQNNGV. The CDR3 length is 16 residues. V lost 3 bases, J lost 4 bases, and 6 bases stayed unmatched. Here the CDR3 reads CASSLVAGDLTGELFF. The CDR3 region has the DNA TGTGCCAGCAGCTTGGTAGCGGGAGACCTCACCGGGGAGCTGTTTTTT.

The CDR3 DNA is TGTGCCAGCAGGGATGATCTAGCGGGTTTTGGACTAGCCAAAAACATTCAGTACTTC. It translates to CASRDDLAGFGLAKNIQYF. The V gene is TRBV5-6, the J gene TRBJ2-4, with 8 nucleotides matching TRBD2. The CDR3 has 19 amino acids. The germline V gene encodes CDR1 SGHDT and CDR2 YYEEEE. With 5 bases clipped from V and 0 bases from J, the junction kept 16 bases outside the gene matches.

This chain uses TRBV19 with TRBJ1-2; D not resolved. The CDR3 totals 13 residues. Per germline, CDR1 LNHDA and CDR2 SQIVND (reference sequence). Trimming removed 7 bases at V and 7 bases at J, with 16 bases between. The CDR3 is CASNPTGAAGYTF. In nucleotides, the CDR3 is TGTGCCAGTAACCCGACTGGAGCGGCTGGCTACACCTTC.

CDR3 in DNA: TGCGCCAGCAGCTTGGCCGGGACAGGGGGCTACGAGCAGTACTTC. This encodes CASSLAGTGGYEQYF. The V call is TRBV5-1, the J call TRBJ2-7, with 11 bases lining up with TRBD1. Trimming removed 0 bases from V and 3 bases from J; junction bases left unmatched: 2. The CDR3 has 15 amino acids. Germline V gene sequence: CDR1 SGHRS, CDR2 YFSETQ.